This T cell receptor (beta chain) was identified in a study of blood T cell repertoires in COVID-19. Overall study context: The origin of the acute and convalescent COVID-19 samples was the United States, Italy and Spain. The analysed material was cDNA or gDNA that came from T cells, B-cell-depleted T cells, or PBMCs.

V shed 5 bases and J 4 bases; nucleotides not matched to a gene: 15. The CDR3 has 18 residues. Germline V gene data show CDR1 as LNHDA and CDR2 as SQIVND (reference sequence). Original analysis: Estimates of nucleated cell counts were drawn from the amplification of reference gene primers. The method was immunoSEQ multiplex PCR; TCRdb's version includes in-frame clones alone and lacks a portion of them. V, J and clone size are those of that table, while D and trimming were read from the DNA. The data hold about 150,000 clones, with over 70% observed a single time. The sample comprised peripheral blood. This rearrangement joins TRBV19 to TRBJ2-1; TRBD1 aligns across 9 bases. This TCR derives from a man aged 45-65 years who had recovered from COVID-19. CDR3 bases: TGTGCCAGTAGTTCCAGCGGGACAGGGAATTCCCGGTACAATGAGCAGTTCTTC. It encodes CASSSSGTGNSRYNEQFF.